Presented here are 27 T cell receptor beta chains from one specimen sequenced in a study of T cell responses to AZD1222 COVID-19 vaccine. Profiled with immunoSEQ multiplex PCR; TCRdb holds only in-frame clones, not every one. The profile covers around 130,000 clones, with more than 90% appearing a single time and 0.9% to 1.4% taken by the ten largest. The sample consisted of peripheral blood, taken 28 days after the second AZD1222 dose. The source is an adult who received the AZD1222 COVID-19 vaccine.

In its sample, this clone was seen once. The chain couples TRBV9 to TRBJ1-2; D gene unclear. Germline V gives CDR1 SGDLS, CDR2 YYNGEE. CDR3 length: 14 amino acids. The V and J ends lost 4 bases and 1 base respectively, with 11 bases between them. The CDR3 loop is CASSSRDHNYGYTF. The CDR3 DNA reads as TGTGCCAGCAGCTCCCGAGACCATAACTATGGCTACACCTTC.

The chain has TRBV5-8 and TRBJ2-7; D is undetermined. Germline V gene sequence: CDR1 SGHTS, CDR2 YDEGEE. The CDR3 extends over 15 amino acids. Trimming removed 7 bases from V and 4 bases from J, with 21 bases in between. The CDR3 region has the DNA TGTGCCAGCGATGAAGGGAAGGCCTCTAGGTACGAGCAGTACTTC. It encodes CASDEGKASRYEQYF.

This clone was seen only once. V usage is TRBV5-6 and J usage is TRBJ2-7; 9 positions agree with TRBD1. V was pared by 5 bases and J by 7 bases, with 10 bases of the junction left unmatched. Germline lookup yields CDR1 SGHDT and CDR2 YYEEEE. The CDR3 is 14 amino acids. Here the CDR3 DNA reads TGTGCCAGCAGTCCCCGGACAGGGGAGGGGGAGCAGTACTTC. This gives the protein CASSPRTGEGEQYF.

In this sample, this clone turned up a few times. The V and J genes are TRBV7-9 and TRBJ2-7; 7 positions match TRBD1. Germline V gene sequence: CDR1 SEHNR, CDR2 FQNEAQ (reference sequence). Unmatched junction bases numbered 6, after V lost 3 bases and J lost 4 bases. The CDR3 runs 14 residues. The CDR3: CASSFRDRNYEQYF. CDR3 DNA: TGTGCCAGCAGCTTCCGGGACAGAAATTACGAGCAGTACTTC.

This clone was counted between two and nine times. V is TRBV5-1 and J is TRBJ2-7; D is perhaps TRBD1 (5 bases). V lost 0 bases and J lost 3, with 7 bases in between. CDR3 size: 13 residues. Germline CDR1 reads SGHRS; CDR2 reads YFSETQ. The CDR3 nucleotides are TGCGCCAGCAGCTTGGGCAGGGACTACGAGCAGTACTTC. Its protein product is CASSLGRDYEQYF.

The chain recombines TRBV11-2 with TRBJ1-5; 9 nucleotides align to TRBD1. The CDR3 sequence is 15 residues long. J was trimmed by 1 base and V by 5 bases; bases with no gene match: 3. Germline-derived CDR1 and CDR2 are SGHAT and FQNNGV. The CDR3 here is CASSPGTGSNQPQHF. CDR3 DNA: TGTGCCAGCAGCCCCGGGACAGGGAGCAATCAGCCCCAGCATTTT.

Only a few counts were recorded for this clone. The V call is TRBV5-1, the J call TRBJ2-2, with 10 bases matching TRBD1. The germline CDR1 and CDR2 sequences are SGHRS and YFSETQ. The V gene end was trimmed by 0 bases and the J gene end by 4 bases; junction bases not matched to a gene: 3. This CDR3 spans 16 amino acids. The CDR3 is CASSLAGQGSTGELFF. DNA of the CDR3: TGCGCCAGCAGCTTGGCGGGACAGGGGAGCACCGGGGAGCTGTTTTTT.

CDR3 amino acids: CATSRAGANTEAFF. The CDR3 DNA sequence: TGTGCCACCAGCAGAGCAGGGGCGAACACTGAAGCTTTCTTT. The gene calls are TRBV15 and TRBJ1-1; D might be TRBD1 (6 bases). Germline CDR1 reads LNHNV; CDR2 reads YYDKDF (reference sequence). Trimming removed 1 base from V and 1 base from J, with 7 bases in between. The CDR3 consists of 14 residues. Combining the CDR3 with reference TRBV15 and TRBJ1-1 gives the whole variable domain DAMVIQNPRYQVTQFGKPVTLSCSQTLNHNVMYWYQQKSSQAPKLLFHYYDKDFNNEADTPDNFQSRRPNTSFCFLDIRSPGLGDTAMYLCATSRAGANTEAFFGQGTRLTVV.

The table lists this clone with a count of one. The chain uses TRBV3-1 (or the pseudogene TRBV3-2) and TRBJ2-7; 9 bases are shared with TRBD2. In germline, CDR1 is LGHDT, CDR2 YNNKEL (reference sequence). Trimming cost V 1 base and J 2 bases; bases outside gene matches: 3. The length of the CDR3 is 15 residues. CDR3 region: CASSQARGRAYEQYF. The CDR3 nucleotides read TGTGCCAGCAGCCAAGCTCGCGGGAGGGCCTACGAGCAGTACTTC.

The chain uses TRBV20-1 and TRBJ1-2; D uncertain. Trimming shortened V by 6 bases and J by 7 bases, and 12 bases separated the two germline ends. This CDR3 spans 11 amino acids. Germline-derived CDR1 and CDR2 are DFQATT and SNEGSKA (reference sequence). CDR3 bases: TGCAGTGCCCTACCCGGGGTTGGCTACACCTTC. Translation gives CSALPGVGYTF.

In nucleotides, the CDR3 is TGTGCCTGGAGTGAAGGGCACTTCTCCTATAATTCACCCCTCCACTTT. Its protein product is CAWSEGHFSYNSPLHF. The rearrangement uses TRBV30 and TRBJ1-6; D is uncertain. The CDR3 is 16 amino acids. The ends were cut back, 1 base at V and 0 bases at J, with 10 bases in the middle. The germline gives CDR1 GTSNPN, CDR2 SVGIG (reference sequence).

The chain uses TRBV7-7 and TRBJ2-5, with 7 positions matching TRBD1. The germline gives CDR1 SSHAT, CDR2 FNYEAQ (reference sequence). The CDR3 length is 12 residues. V dropped 5 bases and J dropped 5; count of bases not matched to a gene: 2. For the CDR3, the DNA is TGTGCCAGCAGCCCCAGGGGGGAGACCCAGTACTTC. It encodes CASSPRGETQYF.

This rearrangement joins TRBV4-3 to TRBJ1-3; 8 bases match TRBD1. V gave up 2 bases and J gave up 2 bases; unmatched junction bases: 2. The germline V gene encodes CDR1 LGHNA and CDR2 YSLEER. The length of the CDR3 is 15 residues. This CDR3 reads CASSQQQGAGNTIYF. DNA for the CDR3: TGCGCCAGCAGCCAACAACAGGGGGCTGGAAACACCATATATTTT.

This chain connects TRBV19 to TRBJ1-5, with 12 positions matching TRBD1. V shed 6 bases, J shed 5 bases, and the junction held 5 bases outside the gene matches. Germline V gives CDR1 LNHDA, CDR2 SQIVND (reference sequence). The CDR3 has 15 residues. CDR3 nucleotide sequence: TGTGCCAGTAGCTCGGGGACAGGGGGCTATCAGCCCCAGCATTTT. Amino acids: CASSSGTGGYQPQHF.

This chain uses TRBV24-1 with TRBJ1-2; the match to TRBD1 covers 9 bases. Germline CDR1 reads KGHDR; CDR2 reads SFDVKD. This CDR3 spans 15 amino acids. With 4 bases clipped from V and 3 bases from J, the junction kept 5 bases outside the gene matches. The CDR3 DNA follows: TGTGCCACCAGTGACCCGGGACAGGGCGACTATGGCTACACCTTC. As protein: CATSDPGQGDYGYTF.

V gene TRBV28 combines with J gene TRBJ1-2, with 7 bases identical to TRBD1. The CDR3 is made up of 14 amino acids. V lost 5 bases and J lost 3; bases outside the gene matches: 6. Germline lookup yields CDR1 MDHEN and CDR2 SYDVKM. The CDR3 region is CASSPGGRDYGYTF. The CDR3 DNA sequence: TGTGCCAGCAGTCCAGGGGGGCGTGACTATGGCTACACCTTC.

The chain recombines TRBV19 with TRBJ2-5; D gene uncertain. The germline V gene has CDR1 LNHDA and CDR2 SQIVND (reference sequence). Between the trimmed V and J ends, which lost 1 base and 3 bases, there was a span of 9 bases. This CDR3 spans 14 amino acids. The CDR3 loop reads CASSIGGGEETQYF. The CDR3, as DNA: TGTGCCAGTAGTATAGGGGGTGGGGAAGAGACCCAGTACTTC.

The V call is TRBV5-4, the J call TRBJ2-5, with 14 bases identical to TRBD2. The CDR3 length is 16 residues. The junction had 3 bases not matched to a gene; V was cut back by 4 bases and J by 1 base. Germline V gene lookup returns CDR1 SGHNT and CDR2 YYREEE (reference sequence). DNA of the CDR3: TGTGCCAGCAGCATGGGACTAGCGGGGGCCCAAGAGACCCAGTACTTC. Translating gives CASSMGLAGAQETQYF. Drawing the rest from reference TRBV5-4 and TRBJ2-5, the complete variable domain is ETGVTQSPTHLIKTRGQQVTLRCSSQSGHNTVSWYQQALGQGPQFIFQYYREEENGRGNFPPRFSGLQFPNYSSELNVNALELDDSALYLCASSMGLAGAQETQYFGPGTRLLVL.

The chain is built from TRBV30 and TRBJ1-1, with D possibly TRBD1 on 6 matching bases. Germline assignment: CDR1 GTSNPN and CDR2 SVGIG (reference sequence). The CDR3 is 16 amino acids. V shed 0 bases and J shed 3 bases, with 17 bases lying between them. CDR3 residues: CAWSVGGSGRYTEAFF. The CDR3 DNA is TGTGCCTGGAGTGTAGGGGGATCGGGGAGGTACACTGAAGCTTTCTTT.

This chain joins TRBV9 and TRBJ1-3; D is unclear. The CDR3 spans 13 residues. Germline assignment: CDR1 SGDLS and CDR2 YYNGEE. V was trimmed by 3 bases and J by 13 bases, leaving 17 bases between them. The CDR3 nucleotides are TGTGCCAGCAGCGCTCTAGTGCCCGGAGCGATATATTTT. It specifies CASSALVPGAIYF.

The chain combines TRBV18 with TRBJ2-1; no definite D call. Germline-derived CDR1 and CDR2 are KGHSH and LQKENI. V lost 6 bases to trimming and J lost 0 bases, with 12 bases between them. This CDR3 has 15 amino acids. In DNA, the CDR3 is TGTGCCAGCTCTGCCGAGGCTGGCTCCTACAATGAGCAGTTCTTC. It translates to CASSAEAGSYNEQFF.

This rearrangement joins TRBV10-1 to TRBJ1-1, with a weak D call TRBD1 (6 bases). V was cut by 7 bases and J by 3 bases, with 18 bases left in between. Germline CDR1 WNHNN, CDR2 SYGVQD (reference sequence). The CDR3 length is 15 residues. CDR3 bases: TGCGCCAGCATCAATCTCCAGGGGATGGACACTGAAGCTTTCTTT. This sequence encodes CASINLQGMDTEAFF.

The CDR3 region is CAWSVVRRGEQYF. In nucleotides, the CDR3 is TGTGCCTGGAGTGTGGTCCGCAGGGGAGAGCAGTACTTC. This chain connects TRBV30 to TRBJ2-7; D might be TRBD1 (6 bases). There are 13 residues in the CDR3. The germline V gene has CDR1 GTSNPN and CDR2 SVGIG (reference sequence). The germline V and J ends were trimmed by 0 bases and 7 bases, with 13 bases remaining between them.

The chain combines TRBV11-1 with TRBJ1-1; a possible D gene is TRBD1 (6 bases). V was pared by 1 base and J by 4 bases, with 10 bases between. The CDR3 is 14 amino acids. Germline V gene sequence: CDR1 SGHAT, CDR2 FQDESV (reference sequence). In DNA form, the CDR3 reads TGTGCCAGCAGCTTAGTACAGGGCTTCACTGAAGCTTTCTTT. Translation: CASSLVQGFTEAFF.

This clone has just one count. The chain combines TRBV6-1 with TRBJ2-7, with D possibly being TRBD2 (6 bases). CDR1 and CDR2 (germline): MNHNS, SASEGT. The CDR3 contains 13 residues. V was cut by 0 bases and J by 7 bases, with 10 bases left in between. The DNA for the CDR3 is TGTGCCAGCAGTGAAGCTGGGCGGGGTGAGCAGTACTTC. Translating it yields CASSEAGRGEQYF.

V usage is TRBV27 and J usage is TRBJ1-5; D unresolved. V lost 3 bases and J lost 7, with 10 bases in between. Germline CDR1 is MNHEY and CDR2 is SMNVEV (reference sequence). The CDR3 length is 13 residues. In nucleotides, the CDR3 is TGTGCCAGCAGTTTCGAAGCGAGGCAGCCCCAGCATTTT. It encodes CASSFEARQPQHF.

The chain couples TRBV7-9 to TRBJ1-6, with TRBD1 matching over 8 bases. The CDR3 contains 14 residues. V shed 5 bases and J 9 bases; nucleotides not matched to a gene: 6. Germline CDR1 SEHNR, CDR2 FQNEAQ (reference sequence). CDR3 nucleotide sequence: TGTGCCAGCAGCCCGACAGGGGTGAGTTCACCCCTCCACTTT. Protein: CASSPTGVSSPLHF.